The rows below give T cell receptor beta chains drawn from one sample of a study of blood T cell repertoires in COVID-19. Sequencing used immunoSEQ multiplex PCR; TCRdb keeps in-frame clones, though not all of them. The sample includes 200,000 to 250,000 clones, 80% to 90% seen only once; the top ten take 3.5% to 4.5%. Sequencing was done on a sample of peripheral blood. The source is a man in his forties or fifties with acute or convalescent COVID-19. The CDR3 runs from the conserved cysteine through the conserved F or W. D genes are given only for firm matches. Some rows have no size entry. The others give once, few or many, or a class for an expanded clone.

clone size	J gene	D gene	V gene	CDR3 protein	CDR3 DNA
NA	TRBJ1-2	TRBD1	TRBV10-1	CASSEPRDRGYGYTF	TGCGCCAGCAGTGAACCCCGGGACAGGGGCTATGGCTACACCTTC
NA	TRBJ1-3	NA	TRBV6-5	CASRASGISGNTIYF	TGTGCCAGCAGAGCTTCCGGGATCTCTGGAAACACCATATATTTT
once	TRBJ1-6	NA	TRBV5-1	CASSLGQGGSPLHF	TGCGCCAGCAGCTTGGGGCAGGGTGGTTCACCCCTCCACTTT
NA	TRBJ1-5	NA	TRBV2	CASSVEQGRQPQHF	TGTGCCAGCAGTGTGGAACAGGGACGCCAGCCCCAGCATTTT
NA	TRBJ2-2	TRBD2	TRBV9	CASRPPGTSGTGELFF	TGTGCCAGCAGGCCGCCCGGGACTAGCGGCACCGGGGAGCTGTTTTTT
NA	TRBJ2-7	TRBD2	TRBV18	CASSPPGLAGSYEQYF	TGTGCCAGCTCACCACCGGGACTAGCGGGGTCCTACGAGCAGTACTTC
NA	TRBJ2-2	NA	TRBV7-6	CASSSGQAGATYTGELFF	TGTGCCAGCAGCTCCGGGCAGGCGGGGGCGACGTACACCGGGGAGCTGTTTTTT
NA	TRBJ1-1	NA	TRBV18	CASSPRRAEGRPEAFF	TGTGCCAGCTCACCTCGGAGGGCAGAAGGGAGGCCTGAAGCTTTCTTT
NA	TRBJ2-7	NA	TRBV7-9	CASSPQTYEQYF	TGTGCCAGCAGCCCGCAGACCTACGAGCAGTACTTC
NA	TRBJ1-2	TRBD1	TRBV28	CATVQGASLPYGYTF	TGTGCCACCGTACAGGGGGCATCTTTACCATATGGCTACACCTTC
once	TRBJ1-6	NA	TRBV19	CASDPLGQNYNSPLHF	TGTGCCAGTGACCCCTTAGGACAGAACTATAATTCACCCCTCCACTTT
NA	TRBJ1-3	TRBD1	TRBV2	CASRTDRAGGNTIYF	TGTGCCAGCAGAACCGACAGGGCCGGAGGAAACACCATATATTTT
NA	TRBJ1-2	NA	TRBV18	CASSPPYDYGYTF	TGTGCCAGCTCACCACCTTATGACTATGGCTACACCTTC
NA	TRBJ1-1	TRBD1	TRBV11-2	CASSFGQGATNNEAFF	TGTGCCAGCAGCTTCGGACAGGGAGCTACCAACAATGAAGCTTTCTTT
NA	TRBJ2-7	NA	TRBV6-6	CASSDWAGSYEQYF	TGTGCCAGCAGTGACTGGGCGGGCTCCTACGAGCAGTACTTC
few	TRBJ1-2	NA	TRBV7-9	CASSSRTDYGYTF	TGTGCCAGCAGCTCCCGGACAGACTATGGCTACACCTTC
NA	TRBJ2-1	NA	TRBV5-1	CASSFSTGYNEQFF	TGCGCCAGCAGCTTTTCGACAGGATACAATGAGCAGTTCTTC
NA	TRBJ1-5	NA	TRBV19	CASSIWRNNQPQHF	TGTGCCAGTAGTATCTGGAGAAACAATCAGCCCCAGCATTTT
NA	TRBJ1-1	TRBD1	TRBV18	CASSPTGGVRKAEAFF	TGTGCCAGCTCACCAACAGGGGGCGTAAGGAAGGCTGAAGCTTTCTTT
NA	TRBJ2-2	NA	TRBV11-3	CASSSSWWGPNNTGELFF	TGTGCCAGCAGCTCTAGCTGGTGGGGGCCCAACAACACCGGGGAGCTGTTTTTT
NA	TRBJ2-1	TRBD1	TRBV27	CASSPTDSAGGSEQFF	TGTGCCAGCAGTCCAACGGACTCCGCAGGGGGTTCTGAGCAGTTCTTC
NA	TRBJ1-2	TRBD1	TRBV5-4	CASSFPDRGYGYTF	TGTGCCAGCAGCTTCCCGGACAGGGGATATGGCTACACCTTC
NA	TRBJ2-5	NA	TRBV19	CASSIGGYEETQYF	TGTGCCAGTAGTATAGGAGGCTATGAAGAGACCCAGTACTTC
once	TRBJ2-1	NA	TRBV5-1	CASSLLQGDEQFF	TGCGCCAGCAGCTTACTACAGGGAGATGAGCAGTTCTTC
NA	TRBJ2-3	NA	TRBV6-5	CASSYAGTATDTQYF	TGTGCCAGCAGTTACGCGGGGACAGCCACAGATACGCAGTATTTT
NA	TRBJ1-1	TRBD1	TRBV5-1	CASSRTGASDTEAFF	TGCGCCAGCAGCCGGACAGGGGCCAGCGACACTGAAGCTTTCTTT
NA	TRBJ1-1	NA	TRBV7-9	CASSPSVNTEAFF	TGTGCCAGCAGCCCCAGTGTGAACACTGAAGCTTTCTTT
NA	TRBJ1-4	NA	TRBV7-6	CASSLQASTNEKLFF	TGTGCCAGCAGCCTTCAAGCTTCCACTAATGAAAAACTGTTTTTT
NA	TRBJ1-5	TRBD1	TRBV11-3	CASSFSDRGLQPQHF	TGTGCCAGCAGCTTTTCAGACAGGGGGCTTCAGCCCCAGCATTTT
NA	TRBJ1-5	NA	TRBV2	CASWGGYSQHF	TGTGCCAGCTGGGGGGGCTACAGTCAGCATTTT
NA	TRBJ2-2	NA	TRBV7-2	CASSQQTLINTGELFF	TGTGCCAGCAGCCAACAGACATTAATAAACACCGGGGAGCTGTTTTTT